The 32 T cell receptor beta chains reported below all come from one sample, sequenced in a study of OX40 agonist ivuxolimab in advanced cancers. Clones were sequenced by immunoSEQ multiplex PCR, and TCRdb holds only the in-frame ones, with some missing. The sample consists of 19,000 or so clones, roughly 87% of them appearing once. The material sequenced was CD4+ or CD8+ T cells sorted from blood, taken in a trial of the OX40 agonist ivuxolimab. These receptors came from an adult with an advanced solid tumor such as melanoma, head and neck, liver or kidney cancer.

The CDR3 reads CASSIDGDSTDTQYF. CDR3 nucleotides: TGTGCCAGTAGTATAGATGGAGACAGCACAGATACGCAGTATTTT. The chain employs TRBV19 and TRBJ2-3; D uncertain. Germline V CDR1 and CDR2: LNHDA, SQIVND (reference sequence). This CDR3 has 15 residues. Trimming pared 0 bases from V and 0 bases from J, leaving 7 bases between.

This chain uses TRBV19 with TRBJ1-3; D is unclear. Trimming removed 3 bases from V and 2 bases from J, with 8 bases in between. The length of the CDR3 is 14 residues. The V gene's germline CDR1 is LNHDA and CDR2 SQIVND (reference sequence). CDR3 sequence (DNA): TGTGCCAGTAGTATGAGATCCCCTGGAAACACCATATATTTT. The encoded protein is CASSMRSPGNTIYF.

The rearrangement uses TRBV25-1 and TRBJ1-2, with D unclear. The V gene lost 5 bases and the J gene lost 6 bases, with 16 bases spanning the gap. There are 14 residues in the CDR3. Germline-derived CDR1 and CDR2 are MGHDK and SYGVNS. The CDR3 region has the DNA TGTGCCAGCAGTCCCTACACCGAGGGCCATGGCTACACCTTC. This encodes CASSPYTEGHGYTF.

The chain carries TRBV5-4 and TRBJ1-2; TRBD1 matches at 8 bases. This CDR3 is 14 amino acids long. After removal of 0 bases from V and 11 bases from J, the junction contained 9 bases not matched to a gene. Germline CDR1 reads SGHNT; CDR2 reads YYREEE (reference sequence). The CDR3 sequence: CASSLVGAGGAYTF. As DNA, the CDR3 is TGTGCCAGCAGCTTGGTAGGGGCAGGGGGCGCTTACACCTTC. Supplemented by reference TRBV5-4 and TRBJ1-2, the full variable domain reads ETGVTQSPTHLIKTRGQQVTLRCSSQSGHNTVSWYQQALGQGPQFIFQYYREEENGRGNFPPRFSGLQFPNYSSELNVNALELDDSALYLCASSLVGAGGAYTFGSGTRLTVV.

The chain employs TRBV7-9 and TRBJ2-1; D gene unclear. The CDR3 runs to 16 residues. V lost 8 bases and J lost 2, with 19 bases in between. Per germline, CDR1 SEHNR and CDR2 FQNEAQ (reference sequence). CDR3 loop: CASVVLPTGTYNEQFF. The CDR3, as DNA: TGTGCCAGCGTCGTCCTCCCCACCGGTACCTACAATGAGCAGTTCTTC.

The chain links TRBV30 to TRBJ2-7; a weak D match, TRBD1 (5 bases). This CDR3 spans 13 amino acids. Germline-derived CDR1 and CDR2 are GTSNPN and SVGIG (reference sequence). V lost 3 bases and J lost 1, with 10 bases in between. In nucleotides, the CDR3 is TGTGCCTGGAGGGGGCTCGCTTCCTACGAGCAGTACTTC. It encodes CAWRGLASYEQYF. The complete variable domain, with remaining parts taken from reference TRBV30 and TRBJ2-7, reads SQTIHQWPATLVQPVGSPLSLECTVEGTSNPNLYWYRQAAGRGLQLLFYSVGIGQISSEVPQNLSASRPQDRQFILSSKKLLLSDSGFYLCAWRGLASYEQYFGPGTRLTVT.

Only a few counts were recorded for this clone. The chain recombines TRBV10-1 with TRBJ2-5; no clear D gene. The CDR3 consists of 14 residues. Trimming stripped 0 bases from V and 3 bases from J, with 8 bases between. Germline assignment: CDR1 WNHNN and CDR2 SYGVQD (reference sequence). The chain's CDR3 is CASSESGWEETQYF. DNA for the CDR3: TGCGCCAGCAGTGAGTCGGGATGGGAAGAGACCCAGTACTTC.

This chain connects TRBV5-5 to TRBJ1-1; 7 nucleotides agree with TRBD1. The junction had 8 bases not matched to a gene; V was cut back by 4 bases and J by 2 bases. The CDR3 contains 15 residues. Germline CDR1 is SGHKS and CDR2 is YYEKEE (reference sequence). CDR3 region: CASSQLQGINTEAFF. The CDR3 nucleotides are TGTGCCAGCAGCCAGCTACAGGGGATCAACACTGAAGCTTTCTTT.

This chain connects TRBV10-2 to TRBJ2-7; 7 bases align to TRBD2. With 2 bases clipped from V and 4 bases from J, the junction kept 8 bases outside the gene matches. Germline CDR1 WSHSY, CDR2 SAAADI. The CDR3 contains 15 residues. This chain's CDR3 is CASSEGSSGGYEQYF. CDR3 DNA sequence: TGCGCCAGCAGTGAGGGGTCTAGCGGAGGTTACGAGCAGTACTTC.

V usage is TRBV27 and J usage is TRBJ2-3, with D perhaps TRBD1 (6 bases). V lost 5 bases to trimming and J lost 4 bases, with 10 bases between them. CDR1 is MNHEY and CDR2 is SMNVEV in the germline V gene (reference sequence). The CDR3 runs 13 residues. The CDR3 sequence is CASSQGGADTQYF. For the CDR3, the DNA is TGTGCCAGCAGTCAAGGGGGAGCAGATACGCAGTATTTT.

This clone was seen just once. This chain links TRBV5-8 with TRBJ1-4, with 7 bases identical to TRBD1. The CDR3 loop spans 16 amino acids. The V and J ends lost 0 bases and 2 bases, in that order; junction bases with no gene match: 4. In germline, CDR1 is SGHTS, CDR2 YDEGEE. The CDR3 here is CASSLGQGGTNEKLFF. The CDR3 DNA reads TGTGCCAGCAGCTTGGGACAGGGTGGGACTAATGAAAAACTGTTTTTT.

The chain couples TRBV12-5 to TRBJ2-5; the D gene is possibly TRBD1 (6 bases). The CDR3 has 14 residues. CDR1 LGHNT and CDR2 FRNRAP come from the germline V gene. V lost 6 bases to trimming and J lost 2 bases, with 13 bases between them. The chain's CDR3 is CASGWTDLQETQYF. The CDR3 DNA is TGTGCTAGTGGATGGACAGACCTACAAGAGACCCAGTACTTC.

The chain links TRBV7-8 to TRBJ1-2; D perhaps matches TRBD1 (6 bases). The germline CDR1 and CDR2 sequences are SGHVS and FQNEAQ. V lost 9 bases, J lost 1 base, and 15 bases lay in between. CDR3 size: 14 residues. CDR3 sequence reads: CASQEGGFNYGYTF. The CDR3 coding sequence is TGTGCCAGTCAAGAGGGGGGATTTAACTATGGCTACACCTTC.

The chain joins TRBV11-2 to TRBJ2-3; TRBD2 matches 8 bases. CDR1 SGHAT and CDR2 FQNNGV come from the germline V gene. The J segment lost 3 bases and the V segment lost 2 bases, leaving 4 bases of the junction unmatched. The CDR3 length is 15 residues. The CDR3 protein is CASSLFRGGTDTQYF. The CDR3 DNA reads as TGTGCCAGCAGCTTATTCCGGGGGGGTACAGATACGCAGTATTTT.

This sequence joins TRBV5-6 and TRBJ2-5, with a tentative D call TRBD2 (6 bases). Trimming pared 0 bases from V and 1 base from J, leaving 16 bases between. Germline V gene sequence: CDR1 SGHDT, CDR2 YYEEEE. CDR3 length equals 17 residues. The CDR3 bases are TGTGCCAGCAGCTTGGCCATTGGTTTCGGGGGCCAAGAGACCCAGTACTTC. Translated, it gives CASSLAIGFGGQETQYF.

The chain joins TRBV15 to TRBJ2-3; the match to TRBD2 covers 10 bases. The CDR3 runs 16 residues. The germline gives CDR1 LNHNV, CDR2 YYDKDF (reference sequence). V was clipped by 0 bases and J by 4 bases; unmatched bases: 4. In nucleotides, the CDR3 is TGTGCCACCAGCAGAGATCCCGGACTAGCGGCAGATACGCAGTATTTT. Translated, it gives CATSRDPGLAADTQYF.

The J gene is TRBJ1-1, the V gene TRBV19; 7 bases fit TRBD1. Germline V gene sequence: CDR1 LNHDA, CDR2 SQIVND (reference sequence). The CDR3 totals 18 residues. After removal of 2 bases from V and 5 bases from J, the junction contained 17 bases not matched to a gene. This CDR3 reads CASSIKGGQAEEGTEAFF. CDR3 in DNA: TGTGCCAGTAGTATAAAGGGTGGACAGGCTGAGGAGGGGACTGAAGCTTTCTTT.

This sequence joins TRBV19 and TRBJ2-7, with D maybe TRBD1 (6 bases). The CDR3 is 14 amino acids. Germline V CDR1 and CDR2: LNHDA, SQIVND (reference sequence). V dropped 3 bases and J dropped 3 bases, with 12 bases sitting between them. The chain's CDR3 is CASSIFRGDYEQYF. The CDR3 DNA follows: TGTGCCAGTAGTATCTTCAGGGGTGACTACGAGCAGTACTTC.

The count of this clone is one. The rearrangement joins TRBV4-1 to TRBJ1-2, with D possibly being TRBD1 (5 bases). The germline V gene encodes CDR1 MGHRA and CDR2 YSYEKL. The CDR3 loop spans 15 amino acids. V shed 0 bases and J shed 4 bases, with 12 bases lying between them. CDR3 sequence reads: CASSQDSGTVYGYTF. CDR3 DNA: TGCGCCAGCAGCCAAGATTCAGGGACCGTCTATGGCTACACCTTC.

V usage is TRBV6-5 and J usage is TRBJ1-4; D might be TRBD1 (5 bases). This CDR3 contains 15 residues. The V end was cut by 1 base, the J end by 5 bases, with 11 bases between. Germline V gives CDR1 MNHEY, CDR2 SVGAGI. The CDR3 here is CASSYFGDSNEKLFF. In DNA form, the CDR3 reads TGTGCCAGCAGTTACTTCGGGGACTCGAATGAAAAACTGTTTTTT.

The chain combines TRBV6-1 with TRBJ1-2; 7 bases fit TRBD1. Losses at the gene ends were 3 bases for V and 8 bases for J; bases not matched to a gene: 9. Germline CDR1 reads MNHNS; CDR2 reads SASEGT. This CDR3 is 14 amino acids long. The CDR3 DNA is TGTGCCAGCAGTGAGCTACAGGGGTCTCGGGGCTACACCTTC. It specifies CASSELQGSRGYTF.

This chain's CDR3 is CASSQQGQGYGYTF. The CDR3 nucleotides read TGTGCCAGCAGTCAACAGGGACAGGGCTATGGCTACACCTTC. The genes are TRBV27 and TRBJ1-2; 9 bases agree with TRBD1. CDR1 and CDR2 (germline): MNHEY, SMNVEV (reference sequence). V lost 5 bases, J lost 4 bases, and 5 bases stayed unmatched. The CDR3 spans 14 residues.

The chain recombines TRBV7-4 with TRBJ1-1, with D tentatively TRBD1 (5 bases). Trimming stripped 4 bases from V and 1 base from J, with 19 bases between. The CDR3 runs to 17 residues. CDR1 is SGHVT, CDR2 SQSDAQ, per germline. CDR3 DNA sequence: TGTGCCAGCAGCTCAGGCGGGTCAGGGCTCTCGAACACTGAAGCTTTCTTT. It is translated as CASSSGGSGLSNTEAFF. The whole variable domain, filled in from reference TRBV7-4 and TRBJ1-1, reads GAGVSQSPRYKVAKRGRDVALRCDSISGHVTLYWYRQTLGQGSEVLTYSQSDAQRDKSGRPSGRFSAERPERSVSTLKIQRTEQGDSAVYLCASSSGGSGLSNTEAFFGQGTRLTVV.

The rearrangement uses TRBV29-1 and TRBJ1-1; D possibly corresponds to TRBD1 (6 bases). Germline CDR1 is SQVTM and CDR2 is ANQGSEA. The CDR3 is 14 amino acids. The V end was cut by 1 base, the J end by 2 bases, with 11 bases between. The CDR3 region is CSVEGLTGNTEAFF. DNA for the CDR3: TGCAGCGTTGAAGGCCTGACAGGAAACACTGAAGCTTTCTTT.

V is TRBV9 and J is TRBJ1-2; 7 positions match TRBD1. The CDR3 has 14 residues. Germline CDR1 is SGDLS and CDR2 is YYNGEE. The junction had 7 bases not matched to a gene; V was cut back by 3 bases and J by 5 bases. CDR3 DNA: TGTGCCAGCAGCGGATGGGACAGAGATTATGGCTACACCTTC. This encodes CASSGWDRDYGYTF.

The V and J genes are TRBV27 and TRBJ2-1; tentatively, D is TRBD1 or TRBD2 (5 bases each). This CDR3 spans 16 amino acids. Trimming removed 7 bases at V and 6 bases at J, with 22 bases between. Germline V gene lookup returns CDR1 MNHEY and CDR2 SMNVEV (reference sequence). CDR3: CASTILVGAGTNEQFF. The CDR3 coding sequence is TGTGCCAGCACCATATTAGTAGGGGCAGGGACCAATGAGCAGTTCTTC.

CDR3 DNA: TGTGCCAGCAGCTCTATGGCGGCCGGGGAGCTGTTTTTT. This translates into CASSSMAAGELFF. The J gene is TRBJ2-2, the V gene TRBV7-9; no definite D call. V lost 4 bases and J lost 6, with 9 bases in between. The CDR3 sequence is 13 residues long. Germline values: CDR1 SEHNR, CDR2 FQNEAQ (reference sequence).

This chain links TRBV19 with TRBJ2-1; D ambiguous. The CDR3 is made up of 16 amino acids. Germline V CDR1 and CDR2: LNHDA, SQIVND (reference sequence). The V end lost 4 bases, the J end lost 4 bases, and 17 bases lay between the germline ends. CDR3: CASSSVVGPNYNEQFF. CDR3 in DNA: TGTGCCAGTAGTAGTGTAGTGGGCCCCAATTACAATGAGCAGTTCTTC.

The gene calls are TRBV4-1 and TRBJ1-4, with D unresolved. CDR1 MGHRA and CDR2 YSYEKL come from the germline V gene. Between the trimmed V and J ends, which lost 1 base and 3 bases, there was a span of 6 bases. The length of the CDR3 is 14 residues. This chain's CDR3 is CASSQAWANEKLFF. The CDR3 bases are TGCGCCAGCAGCCAAGCGTGGGCTAATGAAAAACTGTTTTTT.

This chain uses TRBV7-9 with TRBJ2-4, with TRBD2 matching 8 bases. From germline, CDR1 is SEHNR and CDR2 FQNEAQ (reference sequence). The CDR3 has 19 residues. After removal of 5 bases from V and 0 bases from J, the junction contained 15 bases not matched to a gene. CDR3 amino acids: CASSEVSGDPLLAKNIQYF. CDR3 coding DNA: TGTGCCAGCAGCGAAGTTAGCGGGGACCCGTTACTAGCCAAAAACATTCAGTACTTC. Using reference TRBV7-9 and TRBJ2-4 for the parts outside the CDR3, the full variable domain is DTGVSQNPRHKITKRGQNVTFRCDPISEHNRLYWYRQTLGQGPEFLTYFQNEAQLEKSRLLSDRFSAERPKGSFSTLEIQRTEQGDSAMYLCASSEVSGDPLLAKNIQYFGAGTRLSVL.

The J gene is TRBJ1-1, the V gene TRBV10-1, with a weak D call TRBD1 (5 bases). In germline, CDR1 is WNHNN, CDR2 SYGVQD (reference sequence). The CDR3 length is 14 residues. The V and J ends lost 5 bases and 1 base respectively, with 11 bases between them. The DNA of the CDR3 is TGCGCCAGCAGTCAGGGTCCGCGGAACACTGAAGCTTTCTTT. Encoded protein: CASSQGPRNTEAFF.

The chain carries TRBV6-4 and TRBJ2-2; tentatively, D is TRBD1 (6 bases). Germline V CDR1 and CDR2: MRHNA, SNTAGT. Trimming took off 6 bases at V and 4 bases at J, with 12 bases between the two ends. There are 14 residues in the CDR3. The CDR3 region is CASSETGITGELFF. CDR3 in DNA: TGTGCCAGCAGCGAAACAGGGATCACCGGGGAGCTGTTTTTT.